Listed below are T cell receptor beta chains from one sample, sequenced in a study of cytomegalovirus exposure and HLA in healthy donors. Profiled with immunoSEQ multiplex PCR; TCRdb holds only in-frame clones, not every one. The data hold 150,000 to 200,000 clones, with around four fifths observed a single time. The sample taken for sequencing was PBMCs. Receptors were obtained from a man younger than 40 in good health and CMV-seropositive. Each CDR3 is given with its conserved first and last residue. The order of the fields is D gene, J gene, clone size, V gene, CDR3 protein, CDR3 DNA. The D gene is left open where the match is weak. Size is stated for part of the rows, as once, few or many counts, or as a class when the clone is expanded.

>TRBD2|TRBJ2-7|-|TRBV7-2
CASSVGTITSYEQYF
TGTGCCAGCAGCGTGGGGACTATAACTTCCTACGAGCAGTACTTC
>-|TRBJ2-7|-|TRBV21-1
CASSKISFSTGASKSHFYEQYF
TGTGCCAGCAGCAAAATTTCTTTTTCGACAGGGGCCTCTAAGTCTCACTTCTACGAGCAGTACTTC
>TRBD1|TRBJ2-7|-|TRBV27
CASSLSSPLDRVSHEQYF
TGTGCCAGCAGTTTATCGAGCCCCCTCGACAGGGTATCCCACGAGCAGTACTTC
>TRBD2|TRBJ2-1|few|TRBV7-3
CASSLTSGGANEQFF
TGTGCCAGCAGCTTAACTAGCGGGGGCGCGAATGAGCAGTTCTTC
>-|TRBJ1-1|-|TRBV7-9
CASSFGAWDTEAFF
TGTGCCAGCAGCTTTGGGGCGTGGGACACTGAAGCTTTCTTT
>-|TRBJ1-6|-|TRBV10-3
CAIGSQESYNSPLHF
TGTGCCATCGGATCTCAGGAATCCTATAATTCACCCCTCCACTTT
>-|TRBJ1-1|-|TRBV9
CASSVGGQGTEAFF
TGTGCCAGCAGCGTAGGTGGCCAGGGGACTGAAGCTTTCTTT
>-|TRBJ2-5|-|TRBV6-4
CASSDLGLRETQYF
TGTGCCAGCAGTGACTTGGGGCTTAGAGAGACCCAGTACTTC
>-|TRBJ2-5|once|TRBV4-1
CASSHPGSQGETQYF
TGCGCCAGCAGCCACCCGGGTTCCCAAGGAGAGACCCAGTACTTC
>TRBD1|TRBJ1-1|-|TRBV11-2
CASSPDRGTIAFF
TGTGCCAGCAGCCCCGACAGGGGAACCATTGCTTTCTTT
>TRBD1|TRBJ1-2|-|TRBV5-6
CATGTGFDINYGYTF
TGTGCCACCGGGACAGGGTTCGATATTAACTATGGCTACACCTTC
>TRBD1|TRBJ2-1|-|TRBV5-1
CASSLPGTGGLNEQFF
TGCGCCAGCAGCTTACCCGGGACAGGGGGCCTCAATGAGCAGTTCTTC
>TRBD1|TRBJ2-7|-|TRBV7-6
CASSPDRGPLGEQYF
TGTGCCAGCAGCCCGGACAGGGGCCCTCTTGGCGAGCAGTACTTC
>TRBD2|TRBJ2-5|-|TRBV5-4
CASSSGLADQETQYF
TGTGCCAGCAGCTCCGGACTAGCGGACCAAGAGACCCAGTACTTC
>TRBD1|TRBJ1-4|-|TRBV5-1
CASSLASGTGIEKLFF
TGCGCCAGCAGCTTGGCCTCGGGGACAGGGATCGAAAAACTGTTTTTT
>TRBD1|TRBJ2-2|-|TRBV29-1
CSVDPGQGNTGELFF
TGCAGCGTTGACCCGGGACAGGGAAACACCGGGGAGCTGTTTTTT
>TRBD1|TRBJ1-6|-|TRBV5-6
CASSRDSYNSPLHF
TGTGCCAGCAGCCGGGACAGCTATAATTCACCCCTCCACTTT
>TRBD1|TRBJ1-5|-|TRBV27
CASSPTGGRGQPQHF
TGTGCCAGCAGCCCAACAGGGGGCAGGGGTCAGCCCCAGCATTTT
>-|TRBJ2-2|-|TRBV6-1
CASSQSSRNTGELFF
TGTGCCAGCAGTCAGTCTAGCAGGAACACCGGGGAGCTGTTTTTT
>TRBD1|TRBJ1-2|few|TRBV6-6
CASSYSGQDYGYTF
TGTGCCAGCAGTTACTCGGGACAGGACTATGGCTACACCTTC
>-|TRBJ2-7|-|TRBV30
CACSGYPGDEQYF
TGTGCCTGTAGCGGTTACCCCGGCGACGAGCAGTACTTC
>-|TRBJ2-5|-|TRBV2
CASSEEKPTVGEETQYF
TGTGCCAGCAGTGAAGAAAAACCCACCGTGGGAGAAGAGACCCAGTACTTC
>-|TRBJ1-4|-|TRBV7-2
CASSLSSSGDEKLFF
TGTGCCAGCAGCTTATCCTCCTCAGGGGACGAAAAACTGTTTTTT
>TRBD2|TRBJ2-3|-|TRBV4-2
CASSQGRTSLADTQYF
TGTGCCAGCAGCCAAGGACGGACTAGTTTGGCAGATACGCAGTATTTT
>TRBD1|TRBJ1-6|few|TRBV5-1
CASSSGTDYSPLHF
TGCGCCAGCAGCTCCGGGACAGATTATTCACCCCTCCACTTT
>TRBD2|TRBJ2-2|-|TRBV4-3
CASSQLAGENTGELFF
TGCGCCAGCAGCCAACTAGCGGGGGAGAACACCGGGGAGCTGTTTTTT
>TRBD1|TRBJ1-5|-|TRBV9
CASSPRISETDRAGDSNQPQHF
TGTGCCAGCAGCCCACGTATATCGGAAACGGACAGGGCAGGGGATAGCAATCAGCCCCAGCATTTT
>TRBD1|TRBJ1-6|-|TRBV5-6
CASSLVRDRDSPLHF
TGTGCCAGCAGCTTGGTTCGGGACAGGGATTCACCCCTCCACTTT
>TRBD2|TRBJ2-2|-|TRBV2
CASSEVSGDTGELFF
TGTGCCAGCAGTGAAGTCAGCGGGGACACCGGGGAGCTGTTTTTT
>-|TRBJ2-5|-|TRBV14
CASSQGHRETQYF
TGTGCCAGCAGCCAAGGGCATCGAGAGACCCAGTACTTC
>-|TRBJ1-3|-|TRBV5-1
CASSLAHSSGNTIYF
TGCGCCAGCAGCTTGGCTCACAGCTCTGGAAACACCATATATTTT
>-|TRBJ2-5|-|TRBV5-1
CASSSPSGGEKTQYF
TGCGCCAGCAGCTCCCCCAGCGGAGGAGAAAAGACCCAGTACTTC
>TRBD1|TRBJ2-7|-|TRBV9
CASSVEADRVPYEQYF
TGTGCCAGCAGCGTAGAGGCCGACAGGGTCCCCTACGAGCAGTACTTC
>TRBD1|TRBJ1-1|-|TRBV10-3
CAIRTGTGSSEAFF
TGTGCCATCAGGACCGGGACAGGGAGTTCTGAAGCTTTCTTT
>TRBD2|TRBJ2-1|-|TRBV7-9
CASSFGTSRNEQFF
TGTGCCAGCAGCTTCGGGACTAGCAGGAATGAGCAGTTCTTC
>-|TRBJ1-2|-|TRBV14
CASSQGPRGYTF
TGTGCCAGCAGCCAAGGACCGCGGGGCTACACCTTC
>-|TRBJ1-1|once|TRBV5-1
CASSFGDTNTEAFF
TGCGCCAGCAGCTTTGGGGACACCAACACTGAAGCTTTCTTT
>-|TRBJ2-2|-|TRBV4-3
CASSQGGLTNTGELFF
TGCGCCAGCAGCCAAGGGGGACTTACGAACACCGGGGAGCTGTTTTTT
>-|TRBJ2-3|many|TRBV5-1
CASSLDPLSDTQYF
TGCGCCAGCAGCTTGGATCCTCTCTCAGATACGCAGTATTTT
>-|TRBJ1-1|-|TRBV6-5
CASNLGGDTEAFF
TGTGCCAGCAATTTGGGGGGGGACACTGAAGCTTTCTTT
>-|TRBJ1-1|once|TRBV12-5
CASGSPQNTEAFF
TGTGCTAGTGGTTCCCCACAGAACACTGAAGCTTTCTTT
>-|TRBJ2-2|-|TRBV2
CASDNPNRVNTGELFF
TGTGCCAGCGATAATCCGAACAGAGTGAACACCGGGGAGCTGTTTTTT
>TRBD2|TRBJ2-1|-|TRBV27
CASSLGLALPSYNEQFF
TGTGCCAGCAGTTTAGGACTAGCGTTGCCCTCCTACAATGAGCAGTTCTTC
>-|TRBJ1-5|-|TRBV7-8
CASRGQAFGQPQHF
TGTGCCAGCAGGGGGCAGGCCTTCGGGCAGCCCCAGCATTTT
>TRBD1|TRBJ1-6|-|TRBV10-1
CASSDGQGTASPLHF
TGCGCCAGCAGTGACGGACAGGGGACGGCTTCACCCCTCCACTTT
>TRBD1|TRBJ1-5|-|TRBV2
CASGVGQGNQPQHF
TGTGCCAGCGGGGTCGGACAGGGCAATCAGCCCCAGCATTTT
>TRBD2|TRBJ2-3|few|TRBV5-4
CASGAGLAGGPTDTQYF
TGTGCCAGCGGAGCGGGACTAGCGGGGGGGCCGACAGATACGCAGTATTTT
>-|TRBJ2-4|-|TRBV7-9
CASSLGPASDIQYF
TGTGCCAGCAGCTTAGGTCCTGCTTCGGACATTCAGTACTTC
>TRBD2|TRBJ2-7|-|TRBV13
CASSLTLGAGGGYEQYF
TGTGCCAGCAGCTTGACCTTAGGCGCGGGGGGAGGCTACGAGCAGTACTTC
>-|TRBJ1-2|-|TRBV6-5
CASSSRRGSTAGTF
TGTGCCAGCAGTTCCCGTCGGGGGTCGACTGCTGGCACCTTC
>TRBD2|TRBJ2-3|-|TRBV6-1
CASSDGPTSGGADTQYF
TGTGCCAGCAGTGACGGTCCGACTAGCGGGGGCGCAGATACGCAGTATTTT
>TRBD2|TRBJ2-7|-|TRBV30
CAWRGTSGGANSYEQYF
TGTGCCTGGAGGGGGACTAGCGGGGGGGCGAACTCCTACGAGCAGTACTTC
>-|TRBJ1-1|-|TRBV30
CAWVPLGGGGDTEAFF
TGTGCCTGGGTCCCCCTGGGCGGGGGAGGTGACACTGAAGCTTTCTTT
>-|TRBJ1-1|-|TRBV9
CASSVAPKGSNTEAFF
TGTGCCAGCAGCGTAGCCCCGAAGGGGTCGAACACTGAAGCTTTCTTT
>-|TRBJ2-5|-|TRBV19
CASSPRQVVQETQYF
TGTGCCAGCTCCCCTCGACAGGTGGTACAAGAGACCCAGTACTTC
>TRBD1|TRBJ2-1|-|TRBV10-1
CASSESWTGTRGQFF
TGCGCCAGCAGTGAGTCTTGGACAGGGACGCGAGGGCAGTTCTTC
>-|TRBJ2-1|-|TRBV5-1
CASSPEGGPGGWFF
TGCGCCAGCAGCCCCGAAGGAGGGCCCGGTGGGTGGTTCTTC
>TRBD1|TRBJ2-7|few|TRBV10-2
CASRRDSSYEQYF
TGCGCCAGCCGACGGGACAGCTCCTACGAGCAGTACTTC
>-|TRBJ1-2|once|TRBV19
CASSLGQRRGYTF
TGTGCCAGTAGTCTGGGACAAAGACGGGGCTACACCTTC